What follows are 13 T cell receptor beta chains derived from one specimen sequenced in a study of shared clonotypes between healthy human individuals. Here immunoSEQ multiplex PCR was the method, and the copy in TCRdb shows in-frame clones only, minus some. This sample has some 2 million clones; 95% occur once, and the top ten carry roughly 0.13%. Sequenced: naive CD4+ T cells sorted from blood. The sample's subset: CD45RA+ positively selected. The receptors stem from a man aged 18 to 29 in good health.

V is TRBV28 and J is TRBJ1-5; no reliable D call. The CDR3 spans 12 residues. Per germline, CDR1 MDHEN and CDR2 SYDVKM. V was trimmed by 7 bases and J by 7 bases, leaving 11 bases between them. CDR3 bases: TGTGCCAGCAAAAAATTAACCCAGCCCCAGCATTTT. Translating gives CASKKLTQPQHF.

This CDR3 reads CASSLVWGVEAFF. In DNA, the CDR3 is TGTGCCAGCAGCTTAGTGTGGGGAGTTGAAGCTTTCTTT. The chain is built from TRBV11-2 and TRBJ1-1; D not certain. V was cut by 1 base and J by 7 bases, with 10 bases left in between. The CDR3 spans 13 residues. Germline V gives CDR1 SGHAT, CDR2 FQNNGV.

The chain has TRBV6-1 and TRBJ1-5, with no clear D. The CDR3 has 14 residues. The V and J ends lost 6 bases and 0 bases respectively, with 9 bases between them. Germline lookup yields CDR1 MNHNS and CDR2 SASEGT. This chain's CDR3 is CASRIDLSNQPQHF. The CDR3 nucleotides read TGTGCCAGCAGGATAGACCTTAGCAATCAGCCCCAGCATTTT.

The V call is TRBV5-1, the J call TRBJ1-6; D is possibly TRBD1 (6 bases). Trimming cost V 4 bases and J 6 bases, with 14 bases left between them. The germline V gene has CDR1 SGHRS and CDR2 YFSETQ. The CDR3 has 15 amino acids. The CDR3 reads CASSQSGQRNSPLHF. The DNA for the CDR3 is TGCGCCAGCAGCCAATCTGGACAGCGTAATTCACCCCTCCACTTT.

This rearrangement joins TRBV7-8 to TRBJ2-7, with D maybe TRBD2 (5 bases). This CDR3 is 15 amino acids long. Germline V gives CDR1 SGHVS, CDR2 FQNEAQ. Trimming removed 7 bases at V and 1 base at J, with 17 bases between. In DNA form, the CDR3 reads TGTGCCAGCATCACTGGAGCGGACTCATCCTACGAGCAGTACTTC. Translating it yields CASITGADSSYEQYF. Filled out from reference TRBV7-8 and TRBJ2-7, the complete variable domain reads GAGVSQSPRYKVAKRGQDVALRCDPISGHVSLFWYQQALGQGPEFLTYFQNEAQLDKSGLPSDRFFAERPEGSVSTLKIQRTQQEDSAVYLCASITGADSSYEQYFGPGTRLTVT.

V and J are TRBV5-1 and TRBJ2-3, with TRBD2 identical over 11 bases. Trimming cost V 2 bases and J 3 bases; bases outside gene matches: 8. The CDR3 sequence is 17 residues long. CDR1 and CDR2 from the germline V gene are SGHRS and YFSETQ. This CDR3 is CASSFLLAGEGTDTQYF. In DNA, the CDR3 is TGCGCCAGCAGCTTTTTACTAGCGGGAGAGGGTACAGATACGCAGTATTTT.

The chain employs TRBV5-8 and TRBJ2-1; D gene ambiguous. Trimming removed 4 bases at V and 7 bases at J, with 12 bases between. CDR1 is SGHTS and CDR2 is YDEGEE in the germline V gene. The CDR3 totals 13 residues. CDR3 amino acids: CASSPWNGNEQFF. CDR3 nucleotides: TGTGCCAGCAGCCCGTGGAACGGAAATGAGCAGTTCTTC.

V usage is TRBV2 and J usage is TRBJ2-7; 7 bases are a match to TRBD2. The CDR3 covers 14 residues. The germline V gene has CDR1 SNHLY and CDR2 FYNNEI. V gave up 6 bases and J gave up 8 bases; unmatched junction bases: 13. The chain's CDR3 is CASRAFGTIPQQYF. In DNA form, the CDR3 reads TGTGCCAGCAGAGCCTTCGGGACTATCCCTCAGCAGTACTTC.

The chain couples TRBV6-1 to TRBJ1-5, with D possibly TRBD1 on 5 matching bases. CDR1 and CDR2 from the germline V gene are MNHNS and SASEGT. The CDR3 covers 13 residues. V was pared by 5 bases and J by 7 bases, with 12 bases between. The CDR3 protein is CASSMTRVQPQHF. CDR3 bases: TGTGCCAGCAGTATGACCAGGGTGCAGCCCCAGCATTTT.

The J gene is TRBJ2-1, the V gene TRBV6-5, with 7 bases that match TRBD1. Germline V gives CDR1 MNHEY, CDR2 SVGAGI. The CDR3 is 15 residues long. The V and J ends lost 5 bases and 6 bases, in that order; junction bases with no gene match: 10. The CDR3 reads CASSLQGSLANEQFF. CDR3 DNA: TGTGCCAGCAGTCTACAGGGGTCACTTGCCAATGAGCAGTTCTTC.

The table lists this clone with a count of one. V usage is TRBV5-1 and J usage is TRBJ1-6; TRBD1 matches 7 bases. Germline CDR1 SGHRS, CDR2 YFSETQ. The V and J ends lost 4 bases and 6 bases, in that order; junction bases with no gene match: 10. The CDR3 runs to 16 residues. The CDR3 nucleotides read TGCGCCAGCAGCGCCCCTCCGGGACAGACTAATTCACCCCTCCACTTT. The encoded protein is CASSAPPGQTNSPLHF. Supplemented by reference TRBV5-1 and TRBJ1-6, the full variable domain reads KAGVTQTPRYLIKTRGQQVTLSCSPISGHRSVSWYQQTPGQGLQFLFEYFSETQRNKGNFPGRFSGRQFSNSRSEMNVSTLELGDSALYLCASSAPPGQTNSPLHFGNGTRLTVT.

The chain combines TRBV19 with TRBJ2-7; no reliable D call. V lost 2 bases and J 7 bases, leaving 12 bases between the germline ends. The CDR3 has 13 residues. Germline values: CDR1 LNHDA, CDR2 SQIVND (reference sequence). The CDR3 is CASSITRAGEQYF. The DNA for the CDR3 is TGTGCCAGTAGTATAACAAGGGCCGGTGAGCAGTACTTC.

This chain joins TRBV19 and TRBJ1-1; D not resolved. The germline V gene encodes CDR1 LNHDA and CDR2 SQIVND (reference sequence). The ends were cut back, 7 bases at V and 3 bases at J, with 12 bases in the middle. CDR3 length: 13 amino acids. CDR3 sequence (DNA): TGTGCCAGTATAGGTTGGCCACACACTGAAGCTTTCTTT. Protein product: CASIGWPHTEAFF.